One sample yielded the 20 T cell receptor beta chains listed below, sequenced in a study of response to subunit inactivated influenza vaccine (dated by TCRdb to between 2018 and 2020). Library preparation used RT-PCR. Sequencing used an Illumina HiSeq 2500. TCRdb reworked the public reads: Q25 trimming with fastp, MiXCR clone assembly, productive beta chains retained. When rows share a CDR3 protein, they turn into one entry using the most common DNA and genes. The sample table records a few hundred thousand distinct CDR3 sequences; around 15% of these occur just once. The biggest ten clones account for approximately 12% of the sample. Sample: PBMCs from blood, taken 11 to 12 days after vaccination. The receptors originated from a man aged 45 to 65 who received an inactivated influenza vaccine. Donor details come from another sample of the same person, matched by shared clones.

This rearrangement joins TRBV6-5 to TRBJ2-6; D gene uncertain. Trimming took off 4 bases at V and 2 bases at J, with 9 bases between the two ends. The CDR3 spans 15 residues. Germline V gene data show CDR1 as MNHEY and CDR2 as SVGAGI. The CDR3 coding sequence is TGTGCCAGCAGTTCTATTTCGGCTGGGGCCAACGTCCTGACTTTC. It is translated as CASSSISAGANVLTF.

The chain is built from TRBV7-2 and TRBJ2-7; 12 positions match TRBD2. This CDR3 comprises 15 residues. Per the germline V gene, CDR1 is SGHTA and CDR2 is FQGNSA. The junction had 5 bases not matched to a gene; V was cut back by 2 bases and J by 6 bases. The CDR3 protein is CASSLRTSGVGEQYF. DNA of the CDR3: TGTGCCAGCAGCTTAAGGACTAGCGGGGTAGGCGAGCAGTACTTC. The complete variable domain, with remaining parts taken from reference TRBV7-2 and TRBJ2-7, reads GAGVSQSPSNKVTEKGKDVELRCDPISGHTALYWYRQSLGQGLEFLIYFQGNSAPDKSGLPSDRFSAERTGGSVSTLTIQRTQQEDSAVYLCASSLRTSGVGEQYFGPGTRLTVT.

The J gene is TRBJ2-1, the V gene TRBV20-1, with TRBD2 matching over 9 bases. Germline lookup yields CDR1 DFQATT and CDR2 SNEGSKA (reference sequence). The CDR3 sequence is 16 residues long. Trimming cost V 3 bases and J 6 bases; bases outside gene matches: 12. CDR3: CSASSIRGSGGNEQFF. In nucleotides, the CDR3 is TGCAGTGCTAGTAGTATCCGCGGTAGCGGGGGCAATGAGCAGTTCTTC.

The chain recombines TRBV7-6 with TRBJ2-7; possible D gene TRBD2, 5 bases. From germline, CDR1 is SGHVS and CDR2 FNYEAQ. V dropped 5 bases and J dropped 4 bases, with 12 bases sitting between them. The CDR3 contains 13 residues. CDR3 region: CASSAISAYEQYF. The CDR3 DNA sequence: TGTGCCAGCAGCGCGATTAGCGCGTACGAGCAGTACTTC.

This clonotype came up many times. V gene TRBV6-5 combines with J gene TRBJ2-5; 10 bases are a match to TRBD1. This CDR3 spans 15 amino acids. In germline, CDR1 is MNHEY, CDR2 SVGAGI. After removal of 3 bases from V and 4 bases from J, the junction contained 5 bases not matched to a gene. The CDR3 loop reads CASSYPGTGVETQYF. CDR3 bases: TGTGCCAGCAGTTATCCCGGGACAGGGGTAGAGACCCAGTACTTC.

This clonotype has more than one count but fewer than ten. The chain combines TRBV29-1 with TRBJ2-7, with a tentative D call TRBD2 (5 bases). Deletions cut 3 bases from V and 0 bases from J, with 15 bases between. The CDR3 contains 15 residues. CDR1 and CDR2 from the germline V gene are SQVTM and ANQGSEA. The CDR3 here is CSVEPADSSSYEQYF. The CDR3 nucleotides are TGCAGCGTTGAGCCAGCGGACTCAAGCTCCTACGAGCAGTACTTC.

This sequence joins TRBV11-2 and TRBJ2-1; 12 bases align to TRBD2. After removal of 4 bases from V and 0 bases from J, the junction contained 4 bases not matched to a gene. Per germline, CDR1 SGHAT and CDR2 FQNNGV. This CDR3 has 17 residues. CDR3 nucleotides: TGTGCCAGCAGCTCCCAACTAGCGGGGGGCTCCTACAATGAGCAGTTCTTC. Its protein is CASSSQLAGGSYNEQFF.

This clonotype has more than one count but fewer than ten. V usage is TRBV16 and J usage is TRBJ1-5, with TRBD1 matching over 8 bases. The CDR3 extends over 13 amino acids. The J segment lost 7 bases and the V segment lost 2 bases, leaving 1 base of the junction unmatched. From germline, CDR1 is KGHSY and CDR2 FQNENV. For the CDR3, the DNA is TGTGCCAGCAGCCAACAGGGGGCCCAGCCCCAGCATTTT. Translated: CASSQQGAQPQHF.

The CDR3 reads CSVEGGADYNEQFF. The CDR3, as DNA: TGCAGCGTTGAAGGGGGAGCGGATTACAATGAGCAGTTCTTC. The gene calls are TRBV29-1 and TRBJ2-1, with a possible D match to TRBD2 (5 bases). From germline, CDR1 is SQVTM and CDR2 ANQGSEA. The CDR3 runs 14 residues. V was cut by 1 base and J by 4 bases, with 11 bases left in between.

This clonotype was seen at least ten times. The V and J genes are TRBV7-6 and TRBJ2-7; 12 nucleotides line up with TRBD1. V shed 5 bases and J 2 bases; nucleotides not matched to a gene: 4. The CDR3 contains 15 residues. Germline V CDR1 and CDR2: SGHVS, FNYEAQ. CDR3 sequence: CASSLGTGGTYEQYF. DNA of the CDR3: TGTGCCAGCAGCCTAGGGACAGGGGGCACCTACGAGCAGTACTTC.

The rearrangement links TRBV29-1 to TRBJ1-4; 7 positions match TRBD1. From germline, CDR1 is SQVTM and CDR2 ANQGSEA. Unmatched junction bases numbered 8, after V lost 1 base and J lost 6 bases. This CDR3 is built from 15 residues. CDR3 coding DNA: TGCAGCGTTGAAGGTGGCCAGGGGGGTGATGAAAAACTGTTTTTT. Amino acid sequence: CSVEGGQGGDEKLFF. Supplemented by reference TRBV29-1 and TRBJ1-4, the full variable domain reads SAVISQKPSRDICQRGTSLTIQCQVDSQVTMMFWYRQQPGQSLTLIATANQGSEATYESGFVIDKFPISRPNLTFSTLTVSNMSPEDSSIYLCSVEGGQGGDEKLFFGSGTQLSVL.

This clonotype was picked up a small number of times. The chain recombines TRBV20-1 with TRBJ2-4; D unresolved. This CDR3 is built from 13 residues. CDR1 and CDR2 (germline): DFQATT, SNEGSKA (reference sequence). V was cut by 6 bases and J by 4 bases, with 13 bases left in between. The CDR3 DNA reads as TGCAGTGCCCGCGAAGACCAGAAAAACATTCAGTACTTC. Its translation is CSAREDQKNIQYF.

In this sample, this clonotype turned up many times. The J gene is TRBJ2-3, the V gene TRBV7-2; maybe TRBD1 (6 bases). The V end was cut by 1 base, the J end by 6 bases, with 14 bases between. The CDR3 totals 15 residues. Germline lookup yields CDR1 SGHTA and CDR2 FQGNSA. The CDR3 sequence is CASSLVPRGRDTQYF. For the CDR3, the DNA is TGTGCCAGCAGCTTAGTCCCCAGGGGCCGGGATACGCAGTATTTT.

This clonotype showed up just a few times. This rearrangement joins TRBV28 to TRBJ2-1; 9 positions agree with TRBD2. In germline, CDR1 is MDHEN, CDR2 SYDVKM. The CDR3 is 14 amino acids. V lost 3 bases and J lost 8; bases outside the gene matches: 5. In DNA form, the CDR3 reads TGTGCCAGCAGTTTGCTAGCGGGGCTCCATGAGCAGTTCTTC. This gives the protein CASSLLAGLHEQFF.

The V and J genes are TRBV29-1 and TRBJ2-7; D is possibly TRBD1 (6 bases). This CDR3 comprises 13 residues. CDR1 and CDR2 from the germline V gene are SQVTM and ANQGSEA. Trimming stripped 7 bases from V and 0 bases from J, with 13 bases between. The CDR3 DNA sequence: TGCAGCGGCTGGGACACTGGCTCCTACGAGCAGTACTTC. Translation gives CSGWDTGSYEQYF.

This rearrangement joins TRBV7-3 to TRBJ2-1; 11 nucleotides align to TRBD2. CDR3 length equals 17 residues. The junction had 8 bases not matched to a gene; V was cut back by 1 base and J by 6 bases. Per the germline V gene, CDR1 is SGHTA and CDR2 is FQGTGA. The DNA for the CDR3 is TGTGCCAGCAGCTTAAGGGGGGGACTAGCGGTCTCCAATGAGCAGTTCTTC. This translates into CASSLRGGLAVSNEQFF.

The chain joins TRBV5-1 to TRBJ2-7, with D maybe TRBD1 (6 bases). CDR3 size: 15 residues. V dropped 1 base and J dropped 7 bases, with 18 bases sitting between them. Germline CDR1 is SGHRS and CDR2 is YFSETQ. CDR3 region: CASSLSSGTHGEQYF. For the CDR3, the DNA is TGCGCCAGCAGCTTGTCGTCCGGGACACATGGGGAGCAGTACTTC.

A few counts support this clonotype. The CDR3: CASTPQRLLNEQFF. DNA for the CDR3: TGTGCCAGCACCCCCCAGCGGTTACTAAATGAGCAGTTCTTC. The chain carries TRBV5-5 and TRBJ2-1, with D perhaps TRBD2 (5 bases). V lost 6 bases to trimming and J lost 7 bases, with 17 bases between them. The CDR3 is 14 amino acids. CDR1 is SGHKS, CDR2 YYEKEE, per germline (reference sequence). Full variable domain (rest looked up from reference TRBV5-5 and TRBJ2-1): DAGVTQSPTHLIKTRGQQVTLRCSPISGHKSVSWYQQVLGQGPQFIFQYYEKEERGRGNFPDRFSARQFPNYSSELNVNALLLGDSALYLCASTPQRLLNEQFFGPGTRLTVL.

This chain joins TRBV20-1 and TRBJ2-1; a possible D gene is TRBD2 (5 bases). Germline CDR1 is DFQATT and CDR2 is SNEGSKA (reference sequence). This CDR3 comprises 16 residues. V dropped 0 bases and J dropped 0 bases, with 12 bases sitting between them. The CDR3 DNA sequence: TGCAGTGCTAGAGATACCCATGGGAGCTCCTACAATGAGCAGTTCTTC. It is translated as CSARDTHGSSYNEQFF.

The genes are TRBV4-2 and TRBJ2-3, with a possible D match to TRBD2 (5 bases). Trimming took off 2 bases at V and 0 bases at J, with 15 bases between the two ends. Germline CDR1 reads LGHNA; CDR2 reads YNFKEQ. There are 17 residues in the CDR3. This chain's CDR3 is CASSQRRWGVSTDTQYF. The CDR3 coding sequence is TGTGCCAGCAGCCAAAGAAGGTGGGGAGTTAGCACAGATACGCAGTATTTT.